This T cell receptor (beta chain) comes out of a study of PD-1 blockade in mismatch repair-deficient tumors. Study as a whole: Enrolled about 2012-2016, patients had progressing, pretreated mismatch repair-deficient cancers of 12 to 13 types. Findings of the study overall: After pembrolizumab, tumor-resident clones rose rapidly, then generally contracted before radiologic responses.

Repertoires were generated with immunoSEQ multiplex PCR, while TCRdb's copy carries only in-frame clones and drops some. Of 50,000 or so clones listed, around 77% are singletons. Every patient had mismatch repair deficiency by PCR or immunohistochemistry. TCR sequencing covered a few patients who responded to pembrolizumab. This clone has more than one count but fewer than ten. Its antigen is currently unknown. CDR1 is SGHRS and CDR2 is YFSETQ in the germline V gene. V lost 4 bases and J lost 3; bases outside the gene matches: 6. The CDR3 loop spans 15 amino acids. Sequencing was performed on PBMCs, taken before pembrolizumab treatment. The chain is built from TRBV5-1 and TRBJ2-2; 7 bases agree with TRBD2. The receptor comes from an adult with mismatch repair-deficient cancer. CDR3 protein: CASSVGGTYTGELFF. The CDR3 nucleotides are TGCGCCAGCAGCGTGGGAGGGACCTACACCGGGGAGCTGTTTTTT.